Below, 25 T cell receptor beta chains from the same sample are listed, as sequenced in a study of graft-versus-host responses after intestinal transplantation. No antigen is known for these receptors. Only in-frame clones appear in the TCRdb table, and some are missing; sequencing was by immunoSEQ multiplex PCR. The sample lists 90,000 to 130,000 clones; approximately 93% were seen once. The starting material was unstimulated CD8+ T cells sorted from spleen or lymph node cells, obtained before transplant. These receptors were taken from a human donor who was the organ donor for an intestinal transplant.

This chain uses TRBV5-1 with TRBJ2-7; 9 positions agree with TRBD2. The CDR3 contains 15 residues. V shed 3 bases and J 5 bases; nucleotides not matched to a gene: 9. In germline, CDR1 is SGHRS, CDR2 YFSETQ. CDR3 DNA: TGCGCCAGCAGCTCCTTAGCGGGAGAATCGCACGAGCAGTACTTC. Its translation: CASSSLAGESHEQYF.

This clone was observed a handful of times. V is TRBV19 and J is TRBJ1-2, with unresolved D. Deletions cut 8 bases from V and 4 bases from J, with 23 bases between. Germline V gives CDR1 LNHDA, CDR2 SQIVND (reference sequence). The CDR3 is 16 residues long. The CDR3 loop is CASYHRVAASSYGYTF. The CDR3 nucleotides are TGTGCCAGTTACCATCGGGTGGCGGCTTCGAGCTATGGCTACACCTTC.

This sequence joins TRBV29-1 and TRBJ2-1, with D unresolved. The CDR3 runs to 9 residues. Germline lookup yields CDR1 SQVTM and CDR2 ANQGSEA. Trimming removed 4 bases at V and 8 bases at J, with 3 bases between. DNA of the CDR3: TGCAGCGTTGGGGATGAGCAGTTCTTC. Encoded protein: CSVGDEQFF.

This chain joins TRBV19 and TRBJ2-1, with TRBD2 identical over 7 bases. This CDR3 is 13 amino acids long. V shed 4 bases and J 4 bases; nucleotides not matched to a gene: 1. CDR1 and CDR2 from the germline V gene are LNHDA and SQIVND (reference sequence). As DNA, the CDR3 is TGTGCCAGTAGTAGGGGAGGGTACAATGAGCAGTTCTTC. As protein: CASSRGGYNEQFF.

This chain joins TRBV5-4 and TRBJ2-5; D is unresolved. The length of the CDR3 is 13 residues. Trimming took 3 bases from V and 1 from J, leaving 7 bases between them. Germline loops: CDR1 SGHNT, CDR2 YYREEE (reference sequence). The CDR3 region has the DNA TGTGCCAGCAGCTCGATACTCCAAGAGACCCAGTACTTC. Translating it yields CASSSILQETQYF.

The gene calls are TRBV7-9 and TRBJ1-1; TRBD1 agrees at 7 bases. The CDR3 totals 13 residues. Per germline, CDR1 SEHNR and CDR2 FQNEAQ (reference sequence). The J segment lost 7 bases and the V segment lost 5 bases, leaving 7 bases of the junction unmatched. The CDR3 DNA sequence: TGTGCCAGCAGCACAGGGGAAGCTTTTGAAGCTTTCTTT. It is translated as CASSTGEAFEAFF. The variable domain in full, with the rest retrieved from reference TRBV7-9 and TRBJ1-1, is DTGVSQNPRHKITKRGQNVTFRCDPISEHNRLYWYRQTLGQGPEFLTYFQNEAQLEKSRLLSDRFSAERPKGSFSTLEIQRTEQGDSAMYLCASSTGEAFEAFFGQGTRLTVV.

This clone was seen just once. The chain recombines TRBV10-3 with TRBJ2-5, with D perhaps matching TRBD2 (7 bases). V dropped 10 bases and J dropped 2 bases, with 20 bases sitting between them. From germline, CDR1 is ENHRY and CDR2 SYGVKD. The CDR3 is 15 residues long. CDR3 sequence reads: CATLREDRFQETQYF. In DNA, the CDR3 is TGTGCCACCCTCCGGGAGGACAGATTTCAAGAGACCCAGTACTTC.

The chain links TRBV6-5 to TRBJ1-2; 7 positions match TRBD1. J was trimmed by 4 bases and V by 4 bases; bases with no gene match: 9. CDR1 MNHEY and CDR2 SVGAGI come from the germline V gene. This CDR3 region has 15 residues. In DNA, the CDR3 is TGTGCCAGCAGTTCAGGACAGGCCGGAGGCTATGGCTACACCTTC. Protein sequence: CASSSGQAGGYGYTF.

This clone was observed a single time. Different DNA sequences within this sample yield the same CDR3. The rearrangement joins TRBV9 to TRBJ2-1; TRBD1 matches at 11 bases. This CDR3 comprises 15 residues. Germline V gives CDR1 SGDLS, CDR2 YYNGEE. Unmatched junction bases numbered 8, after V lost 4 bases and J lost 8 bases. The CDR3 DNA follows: TGTGCCAGCAGCCCAGGACAGGGGGCGCATTATGAGCAGTTCTTC. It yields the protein CASSPGQGAHYEQFF.

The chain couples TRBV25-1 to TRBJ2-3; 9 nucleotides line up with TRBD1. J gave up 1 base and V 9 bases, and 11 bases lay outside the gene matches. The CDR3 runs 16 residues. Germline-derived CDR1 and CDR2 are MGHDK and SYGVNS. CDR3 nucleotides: TGTGCCAGGAGTTCGCCTGACAGGGGGGGCACAGATACGCAGTATTTT. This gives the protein CARSSPDRGGTDTQYF.

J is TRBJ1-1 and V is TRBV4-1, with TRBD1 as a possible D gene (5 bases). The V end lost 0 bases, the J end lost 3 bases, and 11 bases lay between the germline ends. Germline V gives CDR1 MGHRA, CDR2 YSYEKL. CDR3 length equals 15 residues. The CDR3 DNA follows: TGCGCCAGCAGCCAAGATAAAGGGGAATACACTGAAGCTTTCTTT. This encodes CASSQDKGEYTEAFF.

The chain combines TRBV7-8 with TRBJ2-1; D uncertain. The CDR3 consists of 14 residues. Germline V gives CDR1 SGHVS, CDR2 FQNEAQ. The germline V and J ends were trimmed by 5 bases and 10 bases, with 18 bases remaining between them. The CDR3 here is CASSPPLALREQFF. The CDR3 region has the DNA TGTGCCAGCAGCCCCCCCCTGGCATTAAGGGAGCAGTTCTTC.

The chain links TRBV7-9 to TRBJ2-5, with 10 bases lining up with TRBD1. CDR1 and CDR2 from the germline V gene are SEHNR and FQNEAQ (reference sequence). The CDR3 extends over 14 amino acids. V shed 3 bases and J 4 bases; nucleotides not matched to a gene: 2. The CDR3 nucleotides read TGTGCCAGCAGCTTGACAGGGGGCTTAGAGACCCAGTACTTC. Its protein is CASSLTGGLETQYF.

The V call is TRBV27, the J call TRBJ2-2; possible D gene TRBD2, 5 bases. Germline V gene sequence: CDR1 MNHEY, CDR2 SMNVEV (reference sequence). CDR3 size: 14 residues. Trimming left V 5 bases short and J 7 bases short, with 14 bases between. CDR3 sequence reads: CASSPLPAGGELFF. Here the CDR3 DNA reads TGTGCCAGCAGTCCCCTCCCCGCGGGCGGGGAGCTGTTTTTT.

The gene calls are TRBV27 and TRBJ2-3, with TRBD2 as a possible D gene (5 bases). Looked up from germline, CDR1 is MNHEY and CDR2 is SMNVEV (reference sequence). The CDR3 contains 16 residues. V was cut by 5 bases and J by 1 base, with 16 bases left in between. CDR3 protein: CASSRLTSRGTDTQYF. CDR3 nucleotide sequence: TGTGCCAGCAGTCGACTAACCAGCCGGGGCACAGATACGCAGTATTTT.

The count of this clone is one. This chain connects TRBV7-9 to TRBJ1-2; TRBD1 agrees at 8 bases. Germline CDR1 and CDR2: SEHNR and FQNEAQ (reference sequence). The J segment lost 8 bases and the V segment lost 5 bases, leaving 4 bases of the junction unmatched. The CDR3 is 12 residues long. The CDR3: CASSGQGGGYTF. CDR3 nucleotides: TGTGCCAGCAGCGGACAGGGAGGGGGCTACACCTTC.

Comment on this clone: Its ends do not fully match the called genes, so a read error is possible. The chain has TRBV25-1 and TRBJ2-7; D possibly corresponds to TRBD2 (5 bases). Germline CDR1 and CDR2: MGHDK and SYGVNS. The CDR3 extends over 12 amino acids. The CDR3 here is CVSTGNSYEQYF. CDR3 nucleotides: TGTGTCAGCACCGGGAACTCCTACGAGCAGTACTTC.

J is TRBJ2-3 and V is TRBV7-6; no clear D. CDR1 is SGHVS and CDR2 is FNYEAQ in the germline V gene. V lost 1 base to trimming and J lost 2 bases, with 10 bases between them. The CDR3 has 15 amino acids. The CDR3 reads CASSLDIQDTDTQYF. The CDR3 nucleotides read TGTGCCAGCAGCTTAGATATTCAGGACACAGATACGCAGTATTTT.

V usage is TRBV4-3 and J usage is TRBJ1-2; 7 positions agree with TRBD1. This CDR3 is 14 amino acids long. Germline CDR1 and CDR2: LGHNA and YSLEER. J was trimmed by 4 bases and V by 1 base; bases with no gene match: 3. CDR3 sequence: CASSQGTGPYGYTF. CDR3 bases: TGCGCCAGCAGCCAAGGGACAGGACCCTATGGCTACACCTTC.

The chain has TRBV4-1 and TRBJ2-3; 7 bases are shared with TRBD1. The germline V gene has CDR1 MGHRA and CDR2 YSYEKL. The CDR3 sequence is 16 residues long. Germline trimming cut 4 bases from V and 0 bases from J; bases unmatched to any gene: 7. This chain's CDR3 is CASSRFRGLSTDTQYF. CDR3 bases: TGCGCCAGCAGCCGTTTCAGGGGGTTAAGCACAGATACGCAGTATTTT.

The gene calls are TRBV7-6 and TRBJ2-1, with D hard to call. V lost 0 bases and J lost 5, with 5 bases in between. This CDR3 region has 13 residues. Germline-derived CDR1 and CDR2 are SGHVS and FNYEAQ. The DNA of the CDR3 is TGTGCCAGCAGCTTAGCGGGCGACAATGAGCAGTTCTTC. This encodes CASSLAGDNEQFF. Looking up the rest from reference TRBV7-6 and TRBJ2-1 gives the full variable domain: GAGVSQSPRYKVTKRGQDVALRCDPISGHVSLYWYRQALGQGPEFLTYFNYEAQQDKSGLPNDRFSAERPEGSISTLTIQRTEQRDSAMYRCASSLAGDNEQFFGPGTRLTVL.

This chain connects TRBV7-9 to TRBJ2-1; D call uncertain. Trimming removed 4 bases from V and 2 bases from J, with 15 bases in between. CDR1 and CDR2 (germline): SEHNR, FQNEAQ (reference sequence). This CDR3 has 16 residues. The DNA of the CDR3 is TGTGCCAGCAGCTCTGGGAAAGGGTACGCCTACAATGAGCAGTTCTTC. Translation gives CASSSGKGYAYNEQFF.

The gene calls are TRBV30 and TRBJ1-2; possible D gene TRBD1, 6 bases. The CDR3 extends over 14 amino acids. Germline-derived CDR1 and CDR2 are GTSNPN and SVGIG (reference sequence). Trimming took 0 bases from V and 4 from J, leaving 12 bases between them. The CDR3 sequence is CAWSVLGAGYGYTF. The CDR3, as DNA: TGTGCCTGGAGTGTACTGGGGGCGGGCTATGGCTACACCTTC.

CDR3 in DNA: TGTGCCAGCAGCCAAGAGCCTGGACTAGCGGGAAACCGAAACATTCAGTACTTC. Translating it yields CASSQEPGLAGNRNIQYF. The rearrangement uses TRBV4-2 and TRBJ2-4, with TRBD2 matching 12 bases. Germline V gene data show CDR1 as LGHNA and CDR2 as YNFKEQ. The CDR3 runs 18 residues. J gave up 6 bases and V 0 bases, and 9 bases lay outside the gene matches.

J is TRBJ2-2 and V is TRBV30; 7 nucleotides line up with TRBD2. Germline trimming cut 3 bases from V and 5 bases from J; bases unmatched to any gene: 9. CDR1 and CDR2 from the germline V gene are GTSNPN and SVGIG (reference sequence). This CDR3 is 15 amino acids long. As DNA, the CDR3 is TGTGCCTGGAGCTTGCCTAGCGGAACTACCGGGGAGCTGTTTTTT. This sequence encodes CAWSLPSGTTGELFF.